The sequence of this T cell receptor (beta chain) was determined in a study of tumor-infiltrating lymphocytes in primary liver carcinoma. For each extraction, RNA and DNA were obtained together from about 20-30 mg of unsorted bulk tissue. Germline CDR1 is GTSNPN and CDR2 is SVGIG (reference sequence). The CDR3 has 15 amino acids. After removal of 8 bases from V and 5 bases from J, the junction contained 13 bases not matched to a gene. Starting from approximately 470 ng of total RNA, TCR beta cDNA was produced with a primer in the constant region. Researchers made the TCR beta libraries by running three nested multiplex PCR rounds with slightly modified ARM-PCR. With TRBV1-TRBV30 forward primers and a C-beta reverse primer, the first two PCR rounds were run for about 10 cycles each. TCRdb re-called the multiplex PCR reads through MiXCR, storing one row per CDR3 protein. The table lists around 100,000 distinct CDR3 sequences, 55% to 70% of them singletons.

This clonotype was counted at least ten times. V usage is TRBV30 and J usage is TRBJ2-2; 8 positions match TRBD2. What was sequenced was liver tumor tissue from sampling region 5. Subset of the sample: tumor region T5, tumor centre. The TCR originated in a woman aged 55-69 years with primary liver carcinoma and hepatitis B virus infection. The CDR3 DNA reads TGTGCCCGAGAAGTTACTAGCGGTGGGACCGGGGAGCTGTTTTTT. It yields the protein CAREVTSGGTGELFF. Complete variable domain (other parts from reference TRBV30 and TRBJ2-2): SQTIHQWPATLVQPVGSPLSLECTVEGTSNPNLYWYRQAAGRGLQLLFYSVGIGQISSEVPQNLSASRPQDRQFILSSKKLLLSDSGFYLCAREVTSGGTGELFFGEGSRLTVL.